The rows below give T cell receptor beta chains drawn from one sample of a study of CXCR3-negative and CXCR3-positive naive CD8 T cells. TCRdb reanalyzed the 5' RACE reads, giving one entry per CDR3 protein sequence and no DNA. Recorded for this sample: some 41,000 distinct CDR3 sequences. Sequencing input: naive CXCR3- CD8+ T cells from blood. The receptors shown here come from a human donor in good health. Some clones in this sample may be carry-over from other donors' samples. Each CDR3 is given with its conserved first and last residue.

TRBJ2-1	TRBV28	CASSFGGEGGVYNEQFF
TRBJ2-2	TRBV6-6	CASSYVRGYPDTGELFF
TRBJ2-7	TRBV7-2	CASSLVSSAEQYF
TRBJ2-1	TRBV12-3/TRBV12-4	CASSSPLHLNEQFF
TRBJ2-2	TRBV11-2	CASSQQGADTGELFF
TRBJ1-1	TRBV7-3	CASRGKGRDNTEAFF
TRBJ2-7	TRBV27	CASSFGGPIFYEQYF
TRBJ2-1	TRBV6-6	CATCGRSYNEQFF
TRBJ2-1	TRBV2	CASHRDSSYNEQFF
TRBJ1-1	TRBV28	CASKGRQNTEAFF
TRBJ1-5	TRBV6-1	CASSEEMANQPQHF
TRBJ2-1	TRBV7-9	CASSFWVINEQFF
TRBJ1-3	TRBV2	CASSEVGSGNTIYF
TRBJ1-6	TRBV6-6	CASSYKGEVHSPLHF
TRBJ1-1	TRBV7-9	CASGLNTEAFF
TRBJ2-1	TRBV2	CASSEGQGAHNEQFF
TRBJ2-5	TRBV2	CASSEWTEETQYF
TRBJ1-5	TRBV27	CASAEEGNQPQHF